One sample yielded the 11 T cell receptor beta chains listed below, sequenced in a study of PD-1 blockade in classical Hodgkin lymphoma. Generated by immunoSEQ multiplex PCR, the TCRdb table keeps only in-frame clones and is missing some. The sample lists more than 140,000 clones, 78% occurring once. Relapse was seen in all patients after autologous stem cell transplantation, and brentuximab vedotin exposure was variable. Sample: peripheral blood mononuclear cells (PBMCs), taken before the second cycle of nivolumab. These receptors all come from a human donor with classical Hodgkin lymphoma.

The chain uses TRBV7-8 and TRBJ2-3, with TRBD2 identical over 10 bases. The trim removed 2 bases at V and 4 bases at J, leaving 6 bases unmatched. The germline CDR1 and CDR2 sequences are SGHVS and FQNEAQ. The CDR3 is 16 residues long. CDR3 sequence: CASSLSSSGSSDTQYF. In nucleotides, the CDR3 is TGTGCCAGCAGCTTATCGTCTAGCGGGAGTTCAGATACGCAGTATTTT.

This rearrangement joins TRBV9 to TRBJ1-2; maybe TRBD1 (5 bases). The germline V gene has CDR1 SGDLS and CDR2 YYNGEE. There are 14 residues in the CDR3. The V and J ends lost 5 bases and 3 bases respectively, with 14 bases between them. For the CDR3, the DNA is TGTGCCAGCAGGAACCAGGGCCGAGACTATGGCTACACCTTC. Translating it yields CASRNQGRDYGYTF.

The chain links TRBV5-8 to TRBJ1-2; D is possibly TRBD1 (5 bases). This CDR3 is built from 12 residues. V lost 2 bases and J 5 bases, leaving 7 bases between the germline ends. CDR1 and CDR2 from the germline V gene are SGHTS and YDEGEE. The CDR3 spells CASSFRVYGYTF. In DNA form, the CDR3 reads TGTGCCAGCAGCTTCAGGGTTTATGGCTACACCTTC.

The V and J genes are TRBV6-1 and TRBJ1-3, with D perhaps matching TRBD1 (6 bases). Germline V gives CDR1 MNHNS, CDR2 SASEGT. The CDR3 runs 15 residues. Trimming pared 4 bases from V and 0 bases from J, leaving 10 bases between. CDR3 amino acids: CASSATGLSGNTIYF. The CDR3 bases are TGTGCCAGCAGTGCAACAGGGCTCTCTGGAAACACCATATATTTT.

The count of this clone is one. This may come from a read error, since a much larger clone is one base off. Other DNA sequences of this sample code for an identical CDR3. The V call is TRBV10-1, the J call TRBJ1-2; 7 positions agree with TRBD1. Germline CDR1 reads WNHNN; CDR2 reads SYGVQD (reference sequence). The CDR3 has 12 residues. CDR3 protein: CASSGQGRGYTF. DNA for the CDR3: TGCGCCAGCAGTGGACAGGGCCGTGGCTATACCTTC.

V is TRBV7-9 and J is TRBJ2-7; D gene uncertain. Germline-derived CDR1 and CDR2 are SEHNR and FQNEAQ (reference sequence). The V end was cut by 1 base, the J end by 10 bases, with 20 bases between. The CDR3 contains 15 residues. The chain's CDR3 is CASSLGGSPGYGQYF. The CDR3 DNA reads as TGTGCCAGCAGCTTAGGTGGTAGTCCAGGCTATGGACAGTACTTC.

This clone showed up just a few times. The rearrangement joins TRBV9 to TRBJ1-1; a possible D gene is TRBD1 (6 bases). The V and J ends lost 1 base and 2 bases respectively, with 9 bases between them. Germline V gene lookup returns CDR1 SGDLS and CDR2 YYNGEE. The CDR3 has 14 amino acids. CDR3 sequence (DNA): TGTGCCAGCAGCGTACAGGGGAGAAACACTGAAGCTTTCTTT. Protein sequence: CASSVQGRNTEAFF. The complete variable domain, with remaining parts taken from reference TRBV9 and TRBJ1-1, reads DSGVTQTPKHLITATGQRVTLRCSPRSGDLSVYWYQQSLDQGLQFLIQYYNGEERAKGNILERFSAQQFPDLHSELNLSSLELGDSALYFCASSVQGRNTEAFFGQGTRLTVV.

The rearrangement links TRBV6-5 to TRBJ2-7; TRBD1 matches at 8 bases. V lost 2 bases, J lost 1 base, and 7 bases stayed unmatched. Germline V gene sequence: CDR1 MNHEY, CDR2 SVGAGI. This CDR3 contains 16 residues. The CDR3 region has the DNA TGTGCCAGCAGTTACAACCCAGGACAGGGATCCTACGAGCAGTACTTC. It is translated as CASSYNPGQGSYEQYF.

This clone was observed a handful of times. This sequence joins TRBV9 and TRBJ2-3; TRBD1 or TRBD2 may be the D gene (6 bases each). With 5 bases removed from V and 3 bases from J, the gap between germline ends came to 16 bases. CDR1 SGDLS and CDR2 YYNGEE come from the germline V gene. The CDR3 runs 15 residues. The CDR3 DNA sequence: TGTGCCAGCAGTATAAGGGGGGCGGGGACAGATACGCAGTATTTT. Encoded protein: CASSIRGAGTDTQYF.

The rearrangement uses TRBV20-1 and TRBJ1-2; D unclear. V was clipped by 3 bases and J by 8 bases, with 10 bases between them. Looked up from germline, CDR1 is DFQATT and CDR2 is SNEGSKA (reference sequence). The CDR3 has 11 amino acids. The CDR3 here is CSASRGSGYTF. CDR3 in DNA: TGCAGTGCTAGCCGGGGATCGGGCTACACCTTC.

The genes are TRBV27 and TRBJ2-2, with D perhaps assigned TRBD1 or TRBD2 (5 bases each). CDR1 is MNHEY and CDR2 is SMNVEV in the germline V gene (reference sequence). The V end lost 5 bases, the J end lost 7 bases, and 11 bases lay between the germline ends. The CDR3 is made up of 13 amino acids. Written as DNA, the CDR3 is TGTGCCAGCAGTCCTACAGGACTCGGGGAGCTGTTTTTT. It yields the protein CASSPTGLGELFF.